This T cell receptor (beta chain) derives from a study of T cells in Graves' hyperthyroidism and ophthalmopathy. Comment on this clonotype: The antigen is undetermined.

V lost 6 bases and J lost 7; bases outside the gene matches: 11. The CDR3 spans 15 residues. CDR1 is LNHDA and CDR2 is SQIVND in the germline V gene (reference sequence). The CDR3 regions of TCR beta were amplified from RNA transcripts. Initially, a first-round RT-PCR of the TCR CDR3 employed the HTBI primer set. TCRdb reprocessed the multiplex PCR reads via MiXCR and lists one record per CDR3 protein. The sample has around 600,000 distinct CDR3 sequences, 13% to 15% seen once; the top ten hold approximately 6.4%. Patients showing uncontrolled infection, other autoimmune disease, pregnancy or lactation were ineligible. The study, taken as a whole, reports: Using 13 V-J features, a model discriminated ophthalmopathy from stable hyperthyroidism. Ophthalmopathy onset followed model prediction by a median about 6.9 months.

The sample was blood. The receptor's source is a young woman with Graves' ophthalmopathy. V gene TRBV19 combines with J gene TRBJ2-1; 8 nucleotides agree with TRBD2. The CDR3 sequence is CASSSGLGLRNEQFF. The CDR3 coding sequence is TGTGCCAGTAGCTCGGGACTAGGTTTAAGGAATGAGCAGTTCTTC.